The clone carrying this T cell receptor (beta chain) came up once. Its antigen remains unknown. V was clipped by 5 bases and J by 2 bases, with 16 bases between them. In germline, CDR1 is KGHSH, CDR2 LQKENI. The CDR3 loop spans 15 amino acids. The study ran its PCR with 60 Vbeta and 13 Jbeta primers. The repertoire was sequenced with immunoSEQ multiplex PCR; TCRdb's copy has only in-frame clones and lacks some. The sample consists of 100,000 to 150,000 clones, around three quarters of them appearing once. It was healthy bone marrow donors who served as donors. Donors counted as nominally healthy when sampled, yet unrecorded immune exposures were likely. The data are from a study of cytomegalovirus exposure and HLA in healthy donors. The study's findings and limits: Association of a missense DCLRE1C variant with TCR beta V- and J-gene trimming was reported in a later analysis. In a later analysis, HLA-C alleles had the fewest associated TCRs, DRB1 alleles the most.

V and J are TRBV18 and TRBJ2-7; possible D gene TRBD1, 6 bases. What was sequenced was PBMCs. This TCR derives from a man aged 25-45 years in good health and CMV-seropositive. CDR3 protein: CASSSRQDPPYEQYF. The CDR3 nucleotides are TGTGCCAGCTCATCCCGACAGGACCCCCCCTACGAGCAGTACTTC.